This entry describes one T cell receptor beta chain. These data come from a study of spatial heterogeneity in lung cancer. Indicated time point: sample taken at primary tumor resection. Extraction of whole RNA from tumor, nontumor lung or frozen PBMC preceded unsorted sequencing. The library protocol tagged each TCR cDNA with a unique molecular identifier. Each CDR3 protein gets one entry after TCRdb re-called the 5' RACE reads with MiXCR. The top ten clones hold 55% to 70% of a sample with some 44,000 distinct CDR3 sequences, around 13% of them seen once. Germline V gives CDR1 SGHRS, CDR2 YFSETQ. V gave up 4 bases and J gave up 2 bases, with 4 bases separating them. CDR3 length: 12 residues.

The chain links TRBV5-1 to TRBJ2-1, with D uncertain. The material sequenced was PBMCs, taken at surgery. This clonotype originated in a male donor with early-stage non-small cell lung cancer. The CDR3 here is CASSRTYNEQFF. The DNA of the CDR3 is TGCGCCAGCAGCCGAACCTACAATGAGCAGTTCTTC. Complete variable domain (other parts from reference TRBV5-1 and TRBJ2-1): KAGVTQTPRYLIKTRGQQVTLSCSPISGHRSVSWYQQTPGQGLQFLFEYFSETQRNKGNFPGRFSGRQFSNSRSEMNVSTLELGDSALYLCASSRTYNEQFFGPGTRLTVL.